This is a list of T cell receptor beta chains from one sample in a study of T cells in Graves' hyperthyroidism and ophthalmopathy. TCRdb reanalysed the multiplex PCR reads using MiXCR and keeps one entry per CDR3 protein. The sample gives about 600,000 distinct CDR3 sequences, more than 15% of which show up once; less than 3.5% is in the top ten. Sequencing was done on a sample of blood. All receptors derive from a woman in her thirties or forties with Graves' ophthalmopathy. Both conserved end residues are part of each CDR3. D genes are given only for firm matches. The size entry is marked missing in some rows and otherwise reads once, few, many or a size class.

TRBJ1-1 - - TRBV2 TGTGCCAGCAGCCGACAGGCCAGTGAAGCTTTCTTT CASSRQASEAFF
TRBJ2-7 many TRBD2 TRBV6-1 TGTGCCAGCAGTCCCTGGACTAGCGGCTACGAGCAGTACTTC CASSPWTSGYEQYF
TRBJ1-6 - TRBD1 TRBV3-1 TGTGCCAGCAGACGACAGGGAGCAAATTCACCCCTCCACTTT CASRRQGANSPLHF
TRBJ1-5 few - TRBV4-1 TGCGCCAGCAGCCAAGACCCACATCAGCCCCAGCATTTT CASSQDPHQPQHF
TRBJ1-2 few - TRBV6-1 TGTGCCAGCAGTGCCTCGTGGGGGGGCGTAAACTATGGCTACACCTTC CASSASWGGVNYGYTF
TRBJ1-2 - TRBD1 TRBV25-1 TGTGCCATTGCAGCCGTCCGAGGGGGCAACTATGGCTACACCTTC CAIAAVRGGNYGYTF
TRBJ2-5 many - TRBV30 TGTGCCTGGAGGTTGGGGCGGGAGACCCAGTACTTC CAWRLGRETQYF
TRBJ2-1 many TRBD2 TRBV11-3 TGTGCCAGCAGCGATGGACTAGCCGGCAATGAGCAGTTCTTC CASSDGLAGNEQFF
TRBJ1-5 few - TRBV4-1 TGCGCCAGCAGCCCGATCCTTAGCAATCAGCCCCAGCATTTT CASSPILSNQPQHF
TRBJ2-7 few - TRBV12-3/TRBV12-4 TGTGCCAGCGGATTTGGGGGGCCCAGTGGGGAGCAGTACTTC CASGFGGPSGEQYF
TRBJ2-2 once TRBD2 TRBV7-9 TGTGCCAGCAGCAGCCTAGCGGGGCCCAATGGGGAGCTGTTTTTT CASSSLAGPNGELFF
TRBJ2-4 few - TRBV6-1 TGTGCCAGCAGTCGTACCCGGGTGGGACAAACCAAAAACATTCAGTACTTC CASSRTRVGQTKNIQYF